This T cell receptor (beta chain) was found in a study of blood T cells in healthy people across ages. As regards this clonotype: Its cognate antigen is unknown.

Next came a second PCR, run for about 6 to 12 cycles, which used a sample-barcoded 5' primer along with a J-beta primer mix. TCRdb re-called the 5' RACE reads with MiXCR, one entry per CDR3 protein. The table lists about 940,000 distinct CDR3 sequences, 40% to 60% of them singletons, with over 10% in the top ten. Overall study findings and caveats: Naive T cell percentage by flow cytometry tracked strongly with beta diversity. Naive CD4+ cells and diversity were both higher in long-lived donors than in aged donors. Reliance upon unsorted PBMCs precluded definitive naive versus antigen-experienced comparison.

The specimen was blood. The origin of this receptor is a man younger than 40 in good health.

This chain's CDR3 is CSVNSGYEQYF. The DNA for the CDR3 is TGCAGCGTAAACAGTGGCTACGAGCAGTACTTC. The rearrangement links TRBV29-1 to TRBJ2-7; no reliable D call. Germline V gene lookup returns CDR1 SQVTM and CDR2 ANQGSEA. The CDR3 runs to 11 residues. V shed 6 bases and J shed 3 bases, with 9 bases lying between them.